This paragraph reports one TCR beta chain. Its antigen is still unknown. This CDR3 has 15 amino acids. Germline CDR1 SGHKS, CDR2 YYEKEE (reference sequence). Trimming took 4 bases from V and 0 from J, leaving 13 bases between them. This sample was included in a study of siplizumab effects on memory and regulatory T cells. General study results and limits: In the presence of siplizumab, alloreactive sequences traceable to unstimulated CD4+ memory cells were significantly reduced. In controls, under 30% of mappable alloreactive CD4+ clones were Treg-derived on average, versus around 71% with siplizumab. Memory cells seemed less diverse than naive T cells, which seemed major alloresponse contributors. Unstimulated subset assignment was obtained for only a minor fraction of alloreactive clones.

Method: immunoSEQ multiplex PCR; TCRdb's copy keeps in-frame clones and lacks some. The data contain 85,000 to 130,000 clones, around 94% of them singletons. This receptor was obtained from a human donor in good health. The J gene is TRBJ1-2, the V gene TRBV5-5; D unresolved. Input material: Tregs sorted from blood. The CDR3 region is CASSPTAGANYGYTF. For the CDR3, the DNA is TGTGCCAGCAGCCCAACGGCAGGAGCTAACTATGGCTACACCTTC.